This T cell receptor beta chain is drawn from a study of blood T cell repertoires in COVID-19. Study as a whole: Acute and convalescent COVID-19 specimens originated in the United States, Italy and Spain. T cells, B-cell-depleted T cells, or PBMCs provided the cDNA or gDNA that served as material.

Germline-derived CDR1 and CDR2 are MRHNA and SNTAGT. The CDR3 is 15 amino acids. Trimming took 8 bases from V and 7 from J; bases not matched to a gene: 11. In the source study's methods: It was from reference gene primer amplification that nucleated cell counts were estimated. The protocol was immunoSEQ multiplex PCR, while the TCRdb copy is restricted to in-frame clones and leaves out a portion. The DNA gave D and trimming, while V, J and clone size come from that table. The sample contains 100,000 to 120,000 clones, roughly four fifths of which appear only once. Sequenced sample: peripheral blood. The J gene is TRBJ1-6, the V gene TRBV6-4, with 7 bases that match TRBD1. The TCR sequence derives from an older woman with acute or convalescent COVID-19. In DNA, the CDR3 is TGTGCCAGCGCGGAACAGGGGCACTCCAATTCACCCCTCCACTTT. Translation gives CASAEQGHSNSPLHF.